This T cell receptor (beta chain) stems from a study of cytomegalovirus exposure and HLA in healthy donors. Study-level results: CMV antigen specificity was confirmed in vitro for a few CMV-associated chains.

Germline CDR1 and CDR2: MNHEY and SVGAGI. The CDR3 covers 14 residues. Trimming pared 2 bases from V and 5 bases from J, leaving 10 bases between. Sequencing used immunoSEQ multiplex PCR; TCRdb keeps in-frame clones, though not all of them. There are about 260,000 clones in the sample; roughly 91% occur only once, and just over 3% lies in the top ten. This clone was seen a single time. Its antigen is currently unknown. Sequencing was done on a sample of PBMCs. The receptor comes from a woman aged 25 to 45 in good health and CMV-seronegative. This sequence joins TRBV6-5 and TRBJ1-5, with a tentative D call TRBD1 (5 bases). For the CDR3, the DNA is TGTGCCAGCAGTTACCGGGAGGGGCATCAGCCCCAGCATTTT. As protein: CASSYREGHQPQHF.